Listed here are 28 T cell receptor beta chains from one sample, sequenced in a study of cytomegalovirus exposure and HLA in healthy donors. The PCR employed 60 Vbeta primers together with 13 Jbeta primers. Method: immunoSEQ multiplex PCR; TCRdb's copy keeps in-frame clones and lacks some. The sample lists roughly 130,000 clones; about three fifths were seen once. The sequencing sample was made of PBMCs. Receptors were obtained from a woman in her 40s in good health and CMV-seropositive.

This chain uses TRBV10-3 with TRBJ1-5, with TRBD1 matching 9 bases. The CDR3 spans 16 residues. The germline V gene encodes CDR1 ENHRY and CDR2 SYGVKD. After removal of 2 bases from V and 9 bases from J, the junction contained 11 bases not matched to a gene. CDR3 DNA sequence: TGTGCCATCAGTGAGGGACCGGGACAGGGTATTTCGCCCCAGCATTTT. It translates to CAISEGPGQGISPQHF.

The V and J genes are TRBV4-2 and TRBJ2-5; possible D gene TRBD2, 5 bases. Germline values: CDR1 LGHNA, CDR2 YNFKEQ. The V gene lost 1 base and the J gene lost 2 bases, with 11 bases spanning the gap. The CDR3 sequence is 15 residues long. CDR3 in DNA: TGTGCCAGCAGCCAAGGCCGGGGTAATCAAGAGACCCAGTACTTC. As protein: CASSQGRGNQETQYF.

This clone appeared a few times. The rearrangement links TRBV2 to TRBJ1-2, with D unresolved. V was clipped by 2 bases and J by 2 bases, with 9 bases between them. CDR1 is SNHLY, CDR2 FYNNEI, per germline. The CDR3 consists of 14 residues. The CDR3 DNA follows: TGTGCCAGCAGTGAAACCTGGCAGAACTATGGCTACACCTTC. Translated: CASSETWQNYGYTF.

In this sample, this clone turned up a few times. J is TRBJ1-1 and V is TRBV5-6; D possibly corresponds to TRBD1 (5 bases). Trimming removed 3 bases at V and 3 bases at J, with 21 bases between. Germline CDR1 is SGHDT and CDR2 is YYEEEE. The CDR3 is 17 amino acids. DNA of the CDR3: TGTGCCAGCAGCTGGGTTAGTACTAGCGACAGTTACACTGAAGCTTTCTTT. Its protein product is CASSWVSTSDSYTEAFF.

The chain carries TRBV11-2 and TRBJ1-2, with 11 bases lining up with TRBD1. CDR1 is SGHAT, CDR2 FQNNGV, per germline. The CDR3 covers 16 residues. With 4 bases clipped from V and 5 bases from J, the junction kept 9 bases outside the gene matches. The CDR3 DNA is TGTGCCAGCAGCTCCGGGGGGACAGGGGGGAAATATGGCTACACCTTC. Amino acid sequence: CASSSGGTGGKYGYTF.

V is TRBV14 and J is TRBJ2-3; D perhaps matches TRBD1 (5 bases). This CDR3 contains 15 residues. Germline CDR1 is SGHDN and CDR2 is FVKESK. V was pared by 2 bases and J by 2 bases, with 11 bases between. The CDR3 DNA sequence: TGTGCCAGCAGCCAAAGCGCAGGGTCCACAGATACGCAGTATTTT. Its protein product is CASSQSAGSTDTQYF.

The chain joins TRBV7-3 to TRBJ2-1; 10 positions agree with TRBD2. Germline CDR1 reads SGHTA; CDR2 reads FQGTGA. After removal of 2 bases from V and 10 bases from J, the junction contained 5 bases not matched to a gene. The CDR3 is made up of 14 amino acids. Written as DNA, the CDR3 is TGTGCCAGCAGCTTACTAGCGGGAGCATGGGAGCAGTTCTTC. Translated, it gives CASSLLAGAWEQFF. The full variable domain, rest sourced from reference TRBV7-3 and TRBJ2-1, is GAGVSQTPSNKVTEKGKYVELRCDPISGHTALYWYRQSLGQGPEFLIYFQGTGAADDSGLPNDRFFAVRPEGSVSTLKIQRTERGDSAVYLCASSLLAGAWEQFFGPGTRLTVL.

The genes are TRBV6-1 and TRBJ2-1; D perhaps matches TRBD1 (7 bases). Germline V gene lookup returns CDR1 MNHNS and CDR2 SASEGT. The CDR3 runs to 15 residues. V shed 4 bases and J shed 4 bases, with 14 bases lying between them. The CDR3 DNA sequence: TGTGCCAGCAGTGCCCAGGGGGGATCTTACAATGAGCAGTTCTTC. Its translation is CASSAQGGSYNEQFF.

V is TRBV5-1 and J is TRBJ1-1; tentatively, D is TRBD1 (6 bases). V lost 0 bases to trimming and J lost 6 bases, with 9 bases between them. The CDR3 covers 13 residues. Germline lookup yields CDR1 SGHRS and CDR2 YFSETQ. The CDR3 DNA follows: TGCGCCAGCAGCTTGGTTGGGACATCTGAAGCTTTCTTT. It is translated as CASSLVGTSEAFF.

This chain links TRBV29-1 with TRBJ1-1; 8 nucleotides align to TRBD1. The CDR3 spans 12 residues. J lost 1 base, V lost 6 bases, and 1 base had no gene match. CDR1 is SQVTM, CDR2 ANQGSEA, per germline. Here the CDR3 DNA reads TGCAGCGTCGGACAGGGGAACACTGAAGCTTTCTTT. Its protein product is CSVGQGNTEAFF.

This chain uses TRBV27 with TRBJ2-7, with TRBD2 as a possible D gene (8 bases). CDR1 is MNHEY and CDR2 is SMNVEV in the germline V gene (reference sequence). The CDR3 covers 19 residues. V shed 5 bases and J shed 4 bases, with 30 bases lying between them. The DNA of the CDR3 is TGTGCCAGCAGTGGAGGGACAGCTTTGTCCCTGGGACTAGTTTACGAGCAGTACTTC. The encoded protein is CASSGGTALSLGLVYEQYF.

CDR3 loop: CASSLGWSSGNWGETQYF. CDR3 DNA sequence: TGCGCCAGCAGCTTGGGATGGTCTAGCGGGAATTGGGGGGAGACCCAGTACTTC. This chain connects TRBV5-1 to TRBJ2-5; 9 positions agree with TRBD2. There are 18 residues in the CDR3. Germline values: CDR1 SGHRS, CDR2 YFSETQ. J gave up 5 bases and V 0 bases, and 14 bases lay outside the gene matches. Complete variable domain (other parts from reference TRBV5-1 and TRBJ2-5): KAGVTQTPRYLIKTRGQQVTLSCSPISGHRSVSWYQQTPGQGLQFLFEYFSETQRNKGNFPGRFSGRQFSNSRSEMNVSTLELGDSALYLCASSLGWSSGNWGETQYFGPGTRLLVL.

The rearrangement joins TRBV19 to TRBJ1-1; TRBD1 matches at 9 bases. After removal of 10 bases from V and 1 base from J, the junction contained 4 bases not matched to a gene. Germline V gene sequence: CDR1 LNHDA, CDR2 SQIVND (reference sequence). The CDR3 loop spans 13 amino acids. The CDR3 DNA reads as TGTGCCACTAACAGGGGGCGGAACACTGAAGCTTTCTTT. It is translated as CATNRGRNTEAFF. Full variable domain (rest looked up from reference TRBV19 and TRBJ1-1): DGGITQSPKYLFRKEGQNVTLSCEQNLNHDAMYWYRQDPGQGLRLIYYSQIVNDFQKGDIAEGYSVSREKKESFPLTVTSAQKNPTAFYLCATNRGRNTEAFFGQGTRLTVV.

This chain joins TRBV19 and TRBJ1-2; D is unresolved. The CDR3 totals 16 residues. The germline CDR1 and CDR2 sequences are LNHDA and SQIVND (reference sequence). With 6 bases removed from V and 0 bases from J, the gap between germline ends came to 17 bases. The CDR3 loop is CASSPPWRSANYGYTF. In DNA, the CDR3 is TGTGCCAGTAGCCCCCCCTGGCGGAGTGCTAACTATGGCTACACCTTC.

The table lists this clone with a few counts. The DNA for the CDR3 is TGTGCCAGCAGTGAAACAGGGGGAGGACTGAACACCGGGGAGCTGTTTTTT. As protein: CASSETGGGLNTGELFF. The genes are TRBV25-1 and TRBJ2-2, with TRBD1 matching over 8 bases. CDR1 is MGHDK and CDR2 is SYGVNS in the germline V gene. J was trimmed by 1 base and V by 2 bases; bases with no gene match: 6. This CDR3 has 17 residues.

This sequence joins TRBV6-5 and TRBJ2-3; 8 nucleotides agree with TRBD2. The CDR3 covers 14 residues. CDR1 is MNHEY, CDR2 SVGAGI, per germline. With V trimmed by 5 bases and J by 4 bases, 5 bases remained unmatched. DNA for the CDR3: TGTGCCAGCAGTCCCGGACTAGCTGCAGATACGCAGTATTTT. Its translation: CASSPGLAADTQYF.

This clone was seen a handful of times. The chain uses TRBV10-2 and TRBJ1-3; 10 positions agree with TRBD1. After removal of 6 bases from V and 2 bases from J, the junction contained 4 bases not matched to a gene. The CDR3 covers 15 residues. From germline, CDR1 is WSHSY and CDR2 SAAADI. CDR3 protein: CASRLDRGTGNTIYF. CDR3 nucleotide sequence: TGCGCCAGCAGGTTGGACAGGGGGACTGGAAACACCATATATTTT.

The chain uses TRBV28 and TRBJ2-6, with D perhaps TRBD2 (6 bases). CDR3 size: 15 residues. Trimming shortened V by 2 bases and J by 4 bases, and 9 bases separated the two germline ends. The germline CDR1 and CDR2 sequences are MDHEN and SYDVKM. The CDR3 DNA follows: TGTGCCAGCAGTTTAGGAGGGGACGGGGCCAACGTCCTGACTTTC. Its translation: CASSLGGDGANVLTF.

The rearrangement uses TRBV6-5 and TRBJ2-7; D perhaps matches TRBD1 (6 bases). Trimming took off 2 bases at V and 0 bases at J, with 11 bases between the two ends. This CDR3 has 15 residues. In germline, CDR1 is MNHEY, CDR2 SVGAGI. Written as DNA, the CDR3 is TGTGCCAGCAGTTACACATTGGACAGCTCCTACGAGCAGTACTTC. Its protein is CASSYTLDSSYEQYF.

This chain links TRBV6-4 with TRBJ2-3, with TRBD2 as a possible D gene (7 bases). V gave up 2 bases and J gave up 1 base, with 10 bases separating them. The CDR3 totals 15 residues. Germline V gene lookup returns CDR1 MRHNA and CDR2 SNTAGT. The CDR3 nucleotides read TGTGCCAGCAGTGACGGGGAGGGGGGCACAGATACGCAGTATTTT. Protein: CASSDGEGGTDTQYF.

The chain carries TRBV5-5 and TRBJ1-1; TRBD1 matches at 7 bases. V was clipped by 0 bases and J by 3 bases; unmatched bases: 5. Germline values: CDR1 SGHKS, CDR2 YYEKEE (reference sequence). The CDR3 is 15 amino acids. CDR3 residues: CASSLAPTGDTEAFF. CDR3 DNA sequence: TGTGCCAGCAGCTTGGCCCCCACAGGGGACACTGAAGCTTTCTTT.

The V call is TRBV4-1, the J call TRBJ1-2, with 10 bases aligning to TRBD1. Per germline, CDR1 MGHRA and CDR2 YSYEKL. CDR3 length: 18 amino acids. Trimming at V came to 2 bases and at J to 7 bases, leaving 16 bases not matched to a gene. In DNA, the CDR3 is TGCGCCAGCAGCCAAATGGACCCTTGGGGGACAGGGGTGAGTGGCTACACCTTC. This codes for CASSQMDPWGTGVSGYTF.

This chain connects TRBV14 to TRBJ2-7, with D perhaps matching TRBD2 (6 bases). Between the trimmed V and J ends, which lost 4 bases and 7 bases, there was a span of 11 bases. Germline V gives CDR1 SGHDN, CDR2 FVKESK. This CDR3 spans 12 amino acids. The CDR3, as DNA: TGTGCCAGCAGCCGGGAGGTTTGGGAGCAGTACTTC. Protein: CASSREVWEQYF.

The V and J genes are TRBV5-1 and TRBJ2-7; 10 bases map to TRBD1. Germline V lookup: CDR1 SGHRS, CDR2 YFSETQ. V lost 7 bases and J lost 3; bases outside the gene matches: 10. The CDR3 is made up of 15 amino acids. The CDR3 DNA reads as TGCGCCAGCGGACCCGGGACAGGGGTCCTCTACGAGCAGTACTTC. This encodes CASGPGTGVLYEQYF.

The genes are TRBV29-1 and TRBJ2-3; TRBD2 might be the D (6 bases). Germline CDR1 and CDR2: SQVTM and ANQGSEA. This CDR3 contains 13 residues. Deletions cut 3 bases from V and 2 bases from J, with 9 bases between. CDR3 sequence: CSVDREITDTQYF. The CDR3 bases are TGCAGCGTTGATCGGGAGATCACAGATACGCAGTATTTT.

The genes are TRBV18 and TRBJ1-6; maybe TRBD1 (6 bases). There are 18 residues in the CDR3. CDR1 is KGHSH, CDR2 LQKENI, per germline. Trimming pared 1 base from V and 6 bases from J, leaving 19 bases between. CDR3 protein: CASSPQSTGGSGNSPLHF. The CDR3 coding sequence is TGTGCCAGCTCACCACAATCGACTGGGGGCTCCGGTAATTCACCCCTCCACTTT.

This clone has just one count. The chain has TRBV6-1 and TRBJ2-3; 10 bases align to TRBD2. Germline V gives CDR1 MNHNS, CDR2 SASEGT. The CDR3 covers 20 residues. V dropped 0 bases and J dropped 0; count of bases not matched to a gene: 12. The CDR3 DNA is TGTGCCAGCAGTGAAGCGACTAGCGGGCGAGGACTAGTTAGCACAGATACGCAGTATTTT. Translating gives CASSEATSGRGLVSTDTQYF.

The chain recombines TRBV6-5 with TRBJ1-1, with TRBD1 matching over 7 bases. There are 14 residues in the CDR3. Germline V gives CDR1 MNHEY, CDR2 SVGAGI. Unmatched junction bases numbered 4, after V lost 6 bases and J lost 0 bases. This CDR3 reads CASRTTGMNTEAFF. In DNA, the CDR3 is TGTGCCAGCAGGACGACAGGGATGAACACTGAAGCTTTCTTT.